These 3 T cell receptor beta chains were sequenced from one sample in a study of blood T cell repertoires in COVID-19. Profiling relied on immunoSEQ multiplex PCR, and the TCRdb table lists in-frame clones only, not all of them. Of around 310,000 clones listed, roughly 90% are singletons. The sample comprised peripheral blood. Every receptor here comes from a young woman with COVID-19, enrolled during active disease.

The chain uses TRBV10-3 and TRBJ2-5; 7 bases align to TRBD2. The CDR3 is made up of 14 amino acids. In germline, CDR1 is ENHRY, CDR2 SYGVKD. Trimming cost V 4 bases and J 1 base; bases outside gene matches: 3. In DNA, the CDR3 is TGTGCCATCAGTGGAACTAGCGCCCAAGAGACCCAGTACTTC. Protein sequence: CAISGTSAQETQYF.

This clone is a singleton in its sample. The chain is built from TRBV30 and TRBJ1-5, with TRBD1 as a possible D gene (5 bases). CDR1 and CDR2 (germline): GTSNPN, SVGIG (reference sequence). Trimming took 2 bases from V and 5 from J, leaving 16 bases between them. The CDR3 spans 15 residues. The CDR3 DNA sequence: TGTGCCTGGAGTCAGGACCCGACGGGGGATCAGCCCCAGCATTTT. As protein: CAWSQDPTGDQPQHF. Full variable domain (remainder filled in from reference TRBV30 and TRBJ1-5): SQTIHQWPATLVQPVGSPLSLECTVEGTSNPNLYWYRQAAGRGLQLLFYSVGIGQISSEVPQNLSASRPQDRQFILSSKKLLLSDSGFYLCAWSQDPTGDQPQHFGDGTRLSIL.

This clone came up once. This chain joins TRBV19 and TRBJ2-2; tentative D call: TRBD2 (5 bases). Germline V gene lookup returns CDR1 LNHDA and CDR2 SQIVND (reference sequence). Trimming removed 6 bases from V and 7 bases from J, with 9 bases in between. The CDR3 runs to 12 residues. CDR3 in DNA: TGTGCCAGTAGGTTAGCGATCGGGGAGCTGTTTTTT. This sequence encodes CASRLAIGELFF.